The TCR beta chain under discussion was sequenced for a study of blood T cells in healthy people across ages. Study observations and caveats: One million T cells yielded diversity estimates that were considered underestimates. PBMCs that were unsorted prevented a conclusive naive versus antigen-experienced comparison.

The authors isolated at least 7 million PBMCs per sample. Then a second PCR, running about 6 to 11 cycles, was carried out with a sample-barcoded 5' primer and a J-beta primer mix. Every molecule of cDNA carried a tag from a template-switch adaptor with 12 random nucleotides. TCRdb used MiXCR to reprocess the 5' RACE reads, holding one entry per CDR3 protein. The data show some 1.1 million distinct CDR3 sequences, around two fifths seen once. V was trimmed by 1 base and J by 2 bases, leaving 5 bases between them. There are 12 residues in the CDR3. The germline V gene has CDR1 SQVTM and CDR2 ANQGSEA. This clonotype was detected many times. Its antigen is unidentified.

This clonotype was sampled from a man aged 18 to 35 in good health. The V and J genes are TRBV29-1 and TRBJ1-2; no clear D. Sequenced sample: blood. This CDR3 is CSVEAENYGYTF. CDR3 in DNA: TGCAGCGTTGAAGCCGAGAACTATGGCTACACCTTC. The whole variable domain, remainder taken from reference TRBV29-1 and TRBJ1-2, is SAVISQKPSRDICQRGTSLTIQCQVDSQVTMMFWYRQQPGQSLTLIATANQGSEATYESGFVIDKFPISRPNLTFSTLTVSNMSPEDSSIYLCSVEAENYGYTFGSGTRLTVV.